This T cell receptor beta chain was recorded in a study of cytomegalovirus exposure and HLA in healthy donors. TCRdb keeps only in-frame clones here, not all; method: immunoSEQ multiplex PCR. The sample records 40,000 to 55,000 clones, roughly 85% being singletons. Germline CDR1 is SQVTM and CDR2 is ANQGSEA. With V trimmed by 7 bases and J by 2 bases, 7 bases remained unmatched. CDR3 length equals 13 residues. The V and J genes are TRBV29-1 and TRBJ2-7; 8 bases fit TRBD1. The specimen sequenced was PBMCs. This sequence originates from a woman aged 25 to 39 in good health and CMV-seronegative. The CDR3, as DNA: TGCAGCGCCCTAGGGACAGGTACCTACGAGCAGTACTTC. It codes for CSALGTGTYEQYF.